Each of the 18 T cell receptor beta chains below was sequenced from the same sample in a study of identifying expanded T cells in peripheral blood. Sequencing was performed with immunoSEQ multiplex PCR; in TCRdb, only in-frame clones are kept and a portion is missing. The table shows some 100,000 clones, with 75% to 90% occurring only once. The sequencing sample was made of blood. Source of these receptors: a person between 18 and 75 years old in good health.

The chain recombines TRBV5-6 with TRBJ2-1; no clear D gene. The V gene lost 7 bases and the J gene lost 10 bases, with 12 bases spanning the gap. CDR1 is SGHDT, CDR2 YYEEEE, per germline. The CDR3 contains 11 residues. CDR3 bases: TGTGCCAGCGCCTCGGAAGGGGAGCAGTTCTTC. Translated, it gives CASASEGEQFF.

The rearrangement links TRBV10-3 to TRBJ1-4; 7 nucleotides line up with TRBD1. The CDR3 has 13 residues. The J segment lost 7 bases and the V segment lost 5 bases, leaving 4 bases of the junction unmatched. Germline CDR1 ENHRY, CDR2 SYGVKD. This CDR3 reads CAISWDSFEKLFF. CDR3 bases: TGTGCCATCAGTTGGGACAGTTTTGAAAAACTGTTTTTT.

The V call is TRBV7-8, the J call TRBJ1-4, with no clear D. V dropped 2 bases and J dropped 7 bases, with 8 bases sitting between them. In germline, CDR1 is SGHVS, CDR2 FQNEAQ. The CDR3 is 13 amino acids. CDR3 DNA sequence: TGTGCCAGCAGCTTAAGTCGGGGTGAAAAACTGTTTTTT. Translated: CASSLSRGEKLFF.

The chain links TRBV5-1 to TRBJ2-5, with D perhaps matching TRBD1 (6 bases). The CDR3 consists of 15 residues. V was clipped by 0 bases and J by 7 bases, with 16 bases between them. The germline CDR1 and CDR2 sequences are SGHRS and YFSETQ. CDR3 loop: CASSLVWGPEVTQYF. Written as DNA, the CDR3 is TGCGCCAGCAGCTTGGTCTGGGGGCCTGAGGTGACCCAGTACTTC.

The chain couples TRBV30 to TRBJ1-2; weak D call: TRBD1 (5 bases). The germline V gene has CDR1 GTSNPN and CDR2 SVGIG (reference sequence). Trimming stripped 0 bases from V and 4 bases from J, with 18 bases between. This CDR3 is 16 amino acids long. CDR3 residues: CAWSVVWGGNTYGYTF. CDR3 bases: TGTGCCTGGAGTGTAGTTTGGGGGGGTAATACCTATGGCTACACCTTC.

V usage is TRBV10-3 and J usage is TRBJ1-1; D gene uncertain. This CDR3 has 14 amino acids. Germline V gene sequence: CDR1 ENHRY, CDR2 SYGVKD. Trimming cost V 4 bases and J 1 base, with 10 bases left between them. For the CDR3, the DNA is TGTGCCATCAGTGTGGGGAATGGGAACACTGAAGCTTTCTTT. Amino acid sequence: CAISVGNGNTEAFF.

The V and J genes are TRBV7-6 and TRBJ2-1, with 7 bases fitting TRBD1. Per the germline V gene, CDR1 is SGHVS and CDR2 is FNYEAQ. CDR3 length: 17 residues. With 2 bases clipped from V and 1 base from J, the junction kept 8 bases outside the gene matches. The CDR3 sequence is CASSLWTGPTSYNEQFF. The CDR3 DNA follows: TGTGCCAGCAGCTTATGGACAGGTCCGACATCCTACAATGAGCAGTTCTTC.

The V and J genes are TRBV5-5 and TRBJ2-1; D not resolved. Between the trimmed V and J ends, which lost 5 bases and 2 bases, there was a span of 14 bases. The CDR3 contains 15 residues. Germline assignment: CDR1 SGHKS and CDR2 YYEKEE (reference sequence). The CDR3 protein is CASSFDTFPYNEQFF. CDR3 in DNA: TGTGCCAGCAGTTTTGACACCTTCCCCTACAATGAGCAGTTCTTC.

The DNA for the CDR3 is TGTGCCAGCAGCTTGCCCCTGAGCAATCAGCCCCAGCATTTT. Amino acids: CASSLPLSNQPQHF. The rearrangement links TRBV7-8 to TRBJ1-5; no definite D call. The CDR3 runs to 14 residues. V dropped 3 bases and J dropped 1 base, with 7 bases sitting between them. CDR1 is SGHVS, CDR2 FQNEAQ, per germline.

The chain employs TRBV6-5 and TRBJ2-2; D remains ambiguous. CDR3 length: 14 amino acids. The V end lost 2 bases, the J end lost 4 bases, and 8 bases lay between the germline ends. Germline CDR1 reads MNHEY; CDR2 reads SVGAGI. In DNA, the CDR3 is TGTGCCAGCAGTTACGGTCCGGGCACCGGGGAGCTGTTTTTT. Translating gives CASSYGPGTGELFF.

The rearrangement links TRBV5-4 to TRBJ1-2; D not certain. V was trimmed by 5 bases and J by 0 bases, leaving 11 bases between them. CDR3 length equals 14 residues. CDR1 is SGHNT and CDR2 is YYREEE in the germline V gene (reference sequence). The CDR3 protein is CASRLYGANYGYTF. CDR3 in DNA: TGTGCCAGCAGGCTATACGGAGCTAACTATGGCTACACCTTC.

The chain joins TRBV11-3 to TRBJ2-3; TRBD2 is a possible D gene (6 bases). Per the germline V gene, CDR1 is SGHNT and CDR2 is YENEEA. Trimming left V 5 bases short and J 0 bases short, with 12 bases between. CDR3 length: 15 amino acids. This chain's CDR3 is CASSDLGGSTDTQYF. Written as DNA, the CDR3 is TGTGCCAGCAGCGACCTGGGGGGTAGCACAGATACGCAGTATTTT. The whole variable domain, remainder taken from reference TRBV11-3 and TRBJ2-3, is EAGVVQSPRYKIIEKKQPVAFWCNPISGHNTLYWYLQNLGQGPELLIRYENEEAVDDSQLPKDRFSAERLKGVDSTLKIQPAELGDSAVYLCASSDLGGSTDTQYFGPGTRLTVL.

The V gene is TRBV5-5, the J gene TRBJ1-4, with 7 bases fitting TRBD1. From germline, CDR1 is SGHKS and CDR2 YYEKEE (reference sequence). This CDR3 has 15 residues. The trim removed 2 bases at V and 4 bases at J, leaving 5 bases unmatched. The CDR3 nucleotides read TGTGCCAGCAGCTTCTGGTCAGGGGGTAATGAAAAACTGTTTTTT. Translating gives CASSFWSGGNEKLFF.

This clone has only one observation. The CDR3 DNA follows: TGCGCCAGCCGTAGCGGGGCGAACACCGGGGAGCTGTTTTTT. Translated, it gives CASRSGANTGELFF. V and J are TRBV10-1 and TRBJ2-2; TRBD2 aligns across 8 bases. The CDR3 sequence is 14 residues long. CDR1 and CDR2 from the germline V gene are WNHNN and SYGVQD (reference sequence). Losses at the gene ends were 8 bases for V and 0 bases for J; bases not matched to a gene: 2.

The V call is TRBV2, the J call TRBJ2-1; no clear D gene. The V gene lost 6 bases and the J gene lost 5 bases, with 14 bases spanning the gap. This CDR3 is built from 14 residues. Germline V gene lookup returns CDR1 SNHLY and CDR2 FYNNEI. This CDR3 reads CASRTADWDNEQFF. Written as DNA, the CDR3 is TGTGCCAGCAGGACGGCAGATTGGGACAATGAGCAGTTCTTC. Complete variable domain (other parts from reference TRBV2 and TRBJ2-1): EPEVTQTPSHQVTQMGQEVILRCVPISNHLYFYWYRQILGQKVEFLVSFYNNEISEKSEIFDDQFSVERPDGSNFTLKIRSTKLEDSAMYFCASRTADWDNEQFFGPGTRLTVL.

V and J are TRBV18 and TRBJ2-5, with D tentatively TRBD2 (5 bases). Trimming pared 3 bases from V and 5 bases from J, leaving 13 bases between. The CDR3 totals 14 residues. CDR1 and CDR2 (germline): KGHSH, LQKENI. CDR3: CASSPASGGETQYF. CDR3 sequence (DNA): TGTGCCAGCTCACCGGCCAGCGGTGGGGAGACCCAGTACTTC.

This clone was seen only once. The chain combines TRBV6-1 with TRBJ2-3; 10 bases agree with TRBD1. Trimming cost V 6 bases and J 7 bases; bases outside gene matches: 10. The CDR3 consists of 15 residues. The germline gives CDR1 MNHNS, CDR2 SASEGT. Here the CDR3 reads CASSEPDRGRNTQYF. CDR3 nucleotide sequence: TGTGCCAGCAGCGAACCGGACAGGGGGAGAAATACGCAGTATTTT.

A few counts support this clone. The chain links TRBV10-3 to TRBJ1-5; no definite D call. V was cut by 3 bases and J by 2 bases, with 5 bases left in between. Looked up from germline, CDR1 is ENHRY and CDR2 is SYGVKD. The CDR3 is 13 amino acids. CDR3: CAISEMGNQPQHF. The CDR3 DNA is TGTGCCATCAGTGAAATGGGCAATCAGCCCCAGCATTTT.